This T cell receptor beta chain was recorded in a study of blood T cell repertoires in COVID-19. Study-wide context: The origin of the acute and convalescent COVID-19 samples was the United States, Italy and Spain. T cells, B-cell-depleted T cells, or PBMCs provided the cDNA or gDNA that served as material.

Trimming removed 4 bases at V and 2 bases at J, with 14 bases between. The length of the CDR3 is 15 residues. Germline-derived CDR1 and CDR2 are SGHRS and YFSETQ. Recovered status applied to Cohort 3 donors who had two consecutive negative PCRs. It also applied to those with clearance or with symptom resolution. Per the authors' pipeline: From reference gene primer amplification, estimates of nucleated cell counts were derived. Assay used: immunoSEQ multiplex PCR; TCRdb lists only in-frame clones, some missing. That table is the source of V, J and clone size, and D and trimming were worked out from the DNA. Of more than 300,000 clones in the sample, about nine tenths were seen once.

The chain joins TRBV5-1 to TRBJ2-3; a weak D match, TRBD2 (5 bases). The source of this sequence is a young woman who had recovered from COVID-19. The sample consisted of PBMCs or T cells enriched from blood (not recorded which). The CDR3 coding sequence is TGCGCCAGCAGCGGGCGAGGGAACCCCACAGATACGCAGTATTTT. This sequence encodes CASSGRGNPTDTQYF.